The clone carrying this TCR beta chain was seen just once. Its antigen is still unknown. This sample is drawn from a study of pediatric ulcerative colitis. The study's findings and limits: Acute severe colitis showed lower rectal diversity from clonal expansions. Blood-rectal clonal overlap within each person was significantly higher in ulcerative colitis patients than controls.

TCRdb keeps only in-frame clones here, not all; method: immunoSEQ multiplex PCR. The sample has approximately 38,000 clones; 65% to 85% are singletons. Trimming pared 4 bases from V and 2 bases from J, leaving 15 bases between. Per the germline V gene, CDR1 is SGDLS and CDR2 is YYNGEE. The CDR3 covers 15 residues. Rectal tissue came from one to two pinch biopsies taken at colonoscopy. The J gene is TRBJ1-1, the V gene TRBV9; no clear D gene. The receptor's source is a boy under 18 with severe ulcerative colitis. Sample: gut tissue. The CDR3 here is CASSLLPVTNTEAFF. The CDR3 bases are TGTGCCAGCAGCCTCCTTCCGGTTACCAACACTGAAGCTTTCTTT. Using reference TRBV9 and TRBJ1-1 for the parts outside the CDR3, the full variable domain is DSGVTQTPKHLITATGQRVTLRCSPRSGDLSVYWYQQSLDQGLQFLIQYYNGEERAKGNILERFSAQQFPDLHSELNLSSLELGDSALYFCASSLLPVTNTEAFFGQGTRLTVV.